Listed below are T cell receptor beta chains from one sample, sequenced in a study of Graves' ophthalmopathy and Graves' hyperthyroidism. Via MiXCR, TCRdb re-called the multiplex PCR reads, giving one row per CDR3 protein. Here the sample spans about 500,000 distinct CDR3 sequences, less than 40% being singletons. Sequencing was done on a sample of peripheral blood or thyroid tissue (not recorded which). These receptors were taken from an adult man with Graves' hyperthyroidism. CDR3s include the opening cysteine and the closing phenylalanine or tryptophan. Each record gives: CDR3 protein, CDR3 DNA, J gene, D gene, clone size, V gene. The D gene is left open where the match is weak. Some rows mark clone size as missing; the rest say once, few, many or name a class of expanded clone.

CASSQVVPQRETPYEQYF | TGTGCCAGCAGCCAAGTGGTCCCCCAGAGGGAAACTCCCTACGAGCAGTACTTC | TRBJ2-7 | . | . | TRBV7-9
CASSWGRGGDTEAFF | TGTGCCAGCAGTTGGGGGCGGGGAGGTGACACTGAAGCTTTCTTT | TRBJ1-1 | . | few | TRBV6-5
CSRSGGLGETQYF | TGCAGTAGGTCGGGGGGCCTCGGGGAGACCCAGTACTTC | TRBJ2-5 | . | . | TRBV20-1
CSARDMEGIRFTEAFF | TGCAGTGCTAGAGATATGGAGGGCATACGTTTCACTGAAGCTTTCTTT | TRBJ1-1 | . | many | TRBV20-1
CSVAGEQLEYF | TGCAGCGTGGCAGGGGAACAGCTCGAGTACTTC | TRBJ2-5 | . | once | TRBV29-1
CVSSPRDRYTEAFF | TGTGTCAGCAGCCCCCGGGACAGATACACTGAAGCTTTCTTT | TRBJ1-1 | TRBD1 | . | TRBV14
CASTDPLQGLNYGYTF | TGTGCCAGTACCGATCCACTTCAGGGACTCAACTATGGCTACACCTTC | TRBJ1-2 | . | few | TRBV19
CSVDRGATTQYF | TGCAGCGTTGATCGAGGGGCCACGACCCAGTACTTC | TRBJ2-5 | . | . | TRBV29-1
CASAGDTNTEAFF | TGTGCCAGCGCAGGGGATACGAACACTGAAGCTTTCTTT | TRBJ1-1 | . | many | TRBV5-8
CATRGRGDYGYTF | TGTGCCACCAGAGGCAGGGGGGACTATGGCTACACCTTC | TRBJ1-2 | TRBD1 | many | TRBV24-1
CSVDRSSSYNSPLHF | TGCAGCGTGGACAGGTCGAGCTCCTATAATTCACCCCTCCACTTT | TRBJ1-6 | TRBD1 | . | TRBV29-1
CASSSPLDRDGLRYTF | TGTGCCAGCAGCTCTCCCCTTGACAGGGACGGGCTCCGCTACACCTTC | TRBJ1-2 | TRBD1 | . | TRBV7-9
CSARQGYEQYF | TGCAGTGCTAGACAGGGCTACGAGCAGTACTTC | TRBJ2-7 | . | few | TRBV20-1
CAIRRGGDSNQPQHF | TGTGCCATCAGACGAGGGGGTGACAGCAATCAGCCCCAGCATTTT | TRBJ1-5 | . | many | TRBV10-3
CASSQDSDTNYGYTF | TGCGCCAGCAGCCAAGACTCAGATACTAACTATGGCTACACCTTC | TRBJ1-2 | . | many | TRBV4-1
CASSGQHSLVCGYTF | TGTGCCAGCAGTGGTCAACATTCCCTGGTCTGTGGCTACACCTTC | TRBJ1-2 | . | . | TRBV6-5
CSVVSWAGGAEGTEAFF | TGCAGCGTAGTATCCTGGGCAGGGGGCGCCGAGGGCACTGAAGCTTTCTTT | TRBJ1-1 | TRBD1 | . | TRBV29-1
CASSYGLEAPYGYTF | TGTGCCAGCAGTTACGGACTGGAGGCGCCCTATGGCTACACCTTC | TRBJ1-2 | . | many | TRBV6-5
CASARLAAQETQYF | TGTGCCAGCGCAAGACTAGCGGCACAAGAGACCCAGTACTTC | TRBJ2-5 | TRBD2 | many | TRBV14
CSARDSEGLQETQYF | TGCAGTGCTAGAGATTCGGAGGGACTCCAAGAGACCCAGTACTTC | TRBJ2-5 | . | many | TRBV20-1
CSASVDKAETQYF | TGCAGTGCTAGTGTTGACAAGGCGGAGACCCAGTACTTC | TRBJ2-5 | . | many | TRBV20-1
CSVEDVGSDTQYF | TGCAGCGTTGAAGATGTTGGTTCAGATACGCAGTACTTC | TRBJ2-7 | . | . | TRBV29-1
CASSQMGTGDQPQHF | TGCGCCAGCAGCCAAATGGGGACAGGGGACCAGCCCCAGCATTTT | TRBJ1-5 | TRBD1 | . | TRBV4-1
CASSLVSGNSPLHF | TGCGCCAGCAGCTTGGTGTCGGGGAATTCACCCCTCCACTTT | TRBJ1-6 | . | . | TRBV5-1
CSVGRTGMNTEAFF | TGCAGCGTTGGCAGGACGGGAATGAACACTGAAGCTTTCTTT | TRBJ1-1 | . | . | TRBV29-1
CASSLTDSCEQYF | TGTGCCAGCAGCTTAACAGACTCCTGCGAGCAGTACTTC | TRBJ2-7 | . | few | TRBV7-9
CARSLGSGRPSYEQYF | TGTGCCAGAAGCTTGGGGTCGGGACGGCCCTCCTACGAGCAGTACTTC | TRBJ2-7 | . | . | TRBV13
CSAPDSNSPLHF | TGCAGTGCTCCGGATTCCAATTCACCCCTCCACTTT | TRBJ1-6 | . | many | TRBV20-1
CASSQEWGETQYF | TGCGCCAGCAGCCAAGAATGGGGAGAGACCCAGTACTTC | TRBJ2-5 | . | many | TRBV4-1
CASSGTGGRHTEAFF | TGTGCCAGCAGTGGTACAGGGGGCAGGCACACTGAAGCTTTCTTT | TRBJ1-1 | TRBD1 | many | TRBV12-3/TRBV12-4
CASSLGQGIWEQYF | TGTGCCAGCAGTTTAGGACAGGGGATATGGGAGCAGTACTTC | TRBJ2-7 | TRBD1 | few | TRBV12-3/TRBV12-4
CASSTQGTTEAFF | TGTGCCAGTAGTACGCAGGGGACCACTGAAGCTTTCTTT | TRBJ1-1 | . | many | TRBV19
CASSPDGRPVYEQYF | TGCGCCAGCAGCCCAGACGGGAGACCCGTGTACGAGCAGTACTTC | TRBJ2-7 | . | many | TRBV5-1
CASSLITIDGELFF | TGCGCCAGCAGCTTGATAACCATTGACGGGGAGCTGTTTTTT | TRBJ2-2 | . | . | TRBV5-1
CSVGDGEGPQHF | TGCAGCGTTGGGGACGGGGAAGGACCCCAGCATTTT | TRBJ1-5 | . | . | TRBV29-1
CASSEARFYVRTLGYNNQPQHF | TGTGCCAGCAGTGAAGCGCGGTTTTATGTTCGAACGCTAGGATACAACAATCAGCCCCAGCATTTT | TRBJ1-5 | . | . | TRBV2
CASSQPGVEQYF | TGTGCCAGCAGTCAACCAGGGGTCGAGCAGTACTTC | TRBJ2-7 | . | few | TRBV12-3/TRBV12-4
CASSATGSQETQYF | TGTGCCAGCAGCGCCACCGGGTCTCAAGAGACCCAGTACTTC | TRBJ2-5 | . | many | TRBV9
CSAPPWGEDNEQYF | TGCAGTGCGCCACCCTGGGGGGAGGACAATGAGCAGTACTTC | TRBJ2-7 | . | . | TRBV20-1
CASTPLRGNSGNTIYF | TGTGCCAGCACTCCGCTCAGAGGAAACTCTGGAAACACCATATATTTT | TRBJ1-3 | . | . | TRBV27
CAGGRGGSGNTIYF | TGTGCCGGAGGTAGGGGGGGCTCTGGAAACACCATATATTTT | TRBJ1-3 | . | many | TRBV25-1
CASSLIGTGSHEQYF | TGCGCCAGCAGCTTGATTGGGACAGGCAGCCACGAGCAGTACTTC | TRBJ2-7 | TRBD1 | many | TRBV5-1
CSARGGSPYEQYF | TGCAGTGCTAGAGGGGGCAGCCCCTACGAGCAGTACTTC | TRBJ2-7 | . | few | TRBV20-1
CASSQDGGGAYGYTF | TGTGCCAGCAGCCAAGATGGAGGGGGCGCCTATGGCTACACCTTC | TRBJ1-2 | TRBD1 | . | TRBV7-9
CASSLLGLDYNEQYF | TGCGCCAGCAGCTTGTTGGGACTAGATTACAATGAGCAGTACTTC | TRBJ2-7 | TRBD2 | . | TRBV5-1
CASSQLGGDSGYGYTF | TGTGCCAGCAGCCAATTGGGGGGAGACAGTGGCTATGGCTACACCTTC | TRBJ1-2 | . | . | TRBV2
CASSLALDTRSYNSPLHF | TGTGCCAGCAGTTTAGCGTTGGACACCCGGTCGTATAATTCACCCCTCCACTTT | TRBJ1-6 | . | . | TRBV12-3/TRBV12-4
CASSQDLGAYQPQHF | TGCGCCAGCAGCCAAGATTTGGGGGCGTATCAGCCCCAGCATTTT | TRBJ1-5 | . | . | TRBV4-1
CASSSSGSADTQYF | TGTGCCAGCAGCTCTAGCGGGAGCGCAGATACGCAGTATTTT | TRBJ2-3 | TRBD2 | . | TRBV7-8
CASEPGTGASGANVLTF | TGTGCCAGCGAACCCGGGACAGGGGCCTCTGGGGCCAACGTCCTGACTTTC | TRBJ2-6 | TRBD1 | few | TRBV28
CASRPTGPTTSGSTREQYF | TGTGCCAGCAGGCCCACGGGACCCACCACTAGCGGGAGTACTCGCGAGCAGTACTTC | TRBJ2-7 | TRBD2 | few | TRBV6-5
CASSWGTSSYEQYF | TGTGCCAGCAGCTGGGGGACTAGTTCATACGAGCAGTACTTC | TRBJ2-7 | TRBD2 | many | TRBV7-9
CASSRTGGSYTF | TGTGCCAGCAGTCGTACAGGGGGCAGCTACACCTTC | TRBJ1-2 | TRBD1 | many | TRBV27
CASSLGQNTGELFF | TGCGCCAGCAGCTTGGGGCAGAACACCGGGGAGCTGTTTTTT | TRBJ2-2 | . | many | TRBV5-1